The rows below give T cell receptor beta chains drawn from one sample of a study of cytomegalovirus exposure and HLA in healthy donors. Clones were sequenced by immunoSEQ multiplex PCR, and TCRdb holds only the in-frame ones, with some missing. The sample has approximately 33,000 clones, around 53% seen once. The sample was PBMCs. These TCRs come from a woman aged 40 to 50 in good health and CMV-seropositive. The conserved cysteine and the conserved F or W are not part of the CDR3 here.

V gene,CDR3 protein
TRBV2,ASMDWANVLT
TRBV28,ASSLTVENSPLH
TRBV19,ASSHLLRELF
TRBV4-2,ASSQDPGGGASSGANVLT
TRBV6-1,ASSESPQKNYGYT
TRBV5-1,ASSLAGPWEGHEQY
TRBV6-4,ASSAQGNYGYT
TRBV25-1,ASSPMGRVGARETQY
TRBV11-3,ASSHPTASRSYEQY
TRBV6-5,ASSSRQGALNTEAF
TRBV7-9,ASSATSGADTQY
TRBV2,ASSSQGANTEAF
TRBV23-1,ASSPLQETQY
TRBV7-7,ASSLDRENTGELF
TRBV5-4,ASSFGQGSYEQY
TRBV15,ATSTRQALMNTEAF
TRBV4-1,ASTEGSTDTQY
TRBV30,AWGGLDSYGYT
TRBV19,ASSPGRQGIGYT
TRBV7-2,ASSLGTGNSPLH
TRBV28,ASSLTGGGYGYT
TRBV6-1,ATGRQYNEQF
TRBV14,ASSQEWRGPGGYT
TRBV4-2,ASSQTSGVTGELF
TRBV10-3,AISGGQGAEETQY
TRBV6-5,ASRRTGGSQPQH
TRBV28,ASSSGTGAGIGNQPQH
TRBV5-4,ASSLGGLGSDTQY
TRBV18,ASSQYSYEQY
TRBV15,ATSSGIGSGSTDTQY
TRBV6-4,ASSDAGGTDTQY
TRBV5-6,ASSFSPTGSKNIQY
TRBV6-5,ASSYRQGNSPLH
TRBV7-9,ASSSAGVHTEAF
TRBV4-3,ASSQGNRDTDTQY
TRBV5-1,ASSLGGTASNYGYT
TRBV5-1,ASSLTGWNSPLH
TRBV19,ASSTWTGGHSPLH
TRBV11-2,ASRRTASSYEQY
TRBV28,ASIGDRGRLNQPQH
TRBV2,ASSTSSYEQY
TRBV4-2,ASSQPERDEQF
TRBV9,ASSGGTDSYNEQF
TRBV20-1,SAREENEAF
TRBV19,ASSIGQGDGYT
TRBV6-5,ASRVLGNTEAF
TRBV14,ASSQESGPETQY
TRBV7-9,ASSQLGQGAADTQY